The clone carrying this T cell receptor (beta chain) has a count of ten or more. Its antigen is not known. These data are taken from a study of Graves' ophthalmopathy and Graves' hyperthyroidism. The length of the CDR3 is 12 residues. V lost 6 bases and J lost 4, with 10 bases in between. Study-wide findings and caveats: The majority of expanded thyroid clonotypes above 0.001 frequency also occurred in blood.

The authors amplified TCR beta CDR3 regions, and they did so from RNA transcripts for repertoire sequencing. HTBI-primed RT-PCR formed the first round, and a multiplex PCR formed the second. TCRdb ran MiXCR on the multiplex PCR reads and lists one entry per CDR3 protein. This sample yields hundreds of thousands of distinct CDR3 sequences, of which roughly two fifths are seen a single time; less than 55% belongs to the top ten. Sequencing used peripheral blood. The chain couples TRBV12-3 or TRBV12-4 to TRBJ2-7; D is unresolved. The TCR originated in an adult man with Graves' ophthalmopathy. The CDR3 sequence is CASSQTAYEQYF. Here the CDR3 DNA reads TGTGCCAGCAGCCAGACTGCTTACGAGCAGTACTTC.